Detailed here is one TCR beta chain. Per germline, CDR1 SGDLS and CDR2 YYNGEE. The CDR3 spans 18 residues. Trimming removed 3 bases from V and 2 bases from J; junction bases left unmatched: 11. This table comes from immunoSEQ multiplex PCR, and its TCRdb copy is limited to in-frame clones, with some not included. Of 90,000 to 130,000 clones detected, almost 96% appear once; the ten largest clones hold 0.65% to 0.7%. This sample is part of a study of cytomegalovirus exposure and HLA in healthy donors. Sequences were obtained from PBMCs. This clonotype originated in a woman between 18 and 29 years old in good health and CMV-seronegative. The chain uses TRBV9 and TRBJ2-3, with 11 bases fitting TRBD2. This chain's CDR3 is CASSDSILAGGHTDTQYF. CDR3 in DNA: TGTGCCAGCAGCGATTCAATTCTAGCGGGGGGACACACAGATACGCAGTATTTT.